Each of the 10 T cell receptor beta chains below was sequenced from the same sample in a study of T cells after yellow fever vaccination. One entry per CDR3 protein, called by TCRdb with MiXCR from the 5' RACE reads. The table has some 350,000 distinct CDR3 sequences, 9.5% to 13% seen once. The starting material was PBMCs, obtained on the day of the first yellow fever vaccination. The receptors originated from a man younger than 30 who received the YFV17D yellow fever vaccine.

This sequence joins TRBV7-9 and TRBJ1-2; no clear D gene. From germline, CDR1 is SEHNR and CDR2 FQNEAQ (reference sequence). CDR3 length: 16 residues. Trimming took 3 bases from V and 5 from J, leaving 19 bases between them. The CDR3: CASSFPPRTDLYGYTF. As DNA, the CDR3 is TGTGCCAGCAGCTTCCCCCCACGAACAGACCTTTATGGCTACACCTTC.

The sample holds a few counts of this clonotype. The chain couples TRBV9 to TRBJ2-6; D gene ambiguous. V gave up 1 base and J gave up 2 bases, with 13 bases separating them. Germline V CDR1 and CDR2: SGDLS, YYNGEE. The CDR3 is 17 residues long. CDR3 residues: CASSVWLSQAGANVLTF. The CDR3 nucleotides read TGTGCCAGCAGCGTATGGTTGTCCCAGGCTGGGGCCAACGTCCTGACTTTC.

This clonotype was detected only a few times. This chain connects TRBV19 to TRBJ1-4; D is possibly TRBD1 (5 bases). This CDR3 has 12 amino acids. Germline V lookup: CDR1 LNHDA, CDR2 SQIVND (reference sequence). Deletions cut 9 bases from V and 8 bases from J, with 13 bases between. CDR3: CASGTFGEKLFF. The CDR3 DNA is TGTGCCAGCGGGACGTTCGGGGAAAAACTGTTTTTT.

This clonotype was detected many times. The gene calls are TRBV24-1 and TRBJ2-5; D gene unclear. This CDR3 contains 14 residues. Germline V gene lookup returns CDR1 KGHDR and CDR2 SFDVKD. Trimming removed 4 bases at V and 0 bases at J, with 8 bases between. The CDR3 DNA follows: TGTGCCACCAGTGAAAGAAGAGACCAAGAGACCCAGTACTTC. This sequence encodes CATSERRDQETQYF.

This clonotype was picked up a small number of times. The J gene is TRBJ1-5, the V gene TRBV28, with 7 bases identical to TRBD1. The ends lost 6 bases at V and 0 bases at J; junction bases unmatched: 14. The CDR3 loop spans 18 amino acids. Germline V gene lookup returns CDR1 MDHEN and CDR2 SYDVKM. The CDR3 loop reads CASSSDRAYYYSNQPQHF. DNA of the CDR3: TGTGCCAGCAGCAGTGACAGGGCCTATTATTATAGCAATCAGCCCCAGCATTTT.

The J gene is TRBJ2-5, the V gene TRBV13; 7 bases align to TRBD2. The CDR3 contains 14 residues. Trimming cost V 7 bases and J 2 bases; bases outside gene matches: 7. CDR1 and CDR2 from the germline V gene are PRHDT and FYEKMQ (reference sequence). The CDR3 here is CASTKGSGQETQYF. In nucleotides, the CDR3 is TGTGCCAGCACAAAAGGTAGCGGGCAAGAGACCCAGTACTTC.

This clonotype was seen ten or more times. V usage is TRBV5-1 and J usage is TRBJ2-1; 9 bases map to TRBD1. CDR3 length: 16 amino acids. CDR1 is SGHRS, CDR2 YFSETQ, per germline. V was pared by 7 bases and J by 6 bases, with 14 bases of the junction left unmatched. In DNA form, the CDR3 reads TGCGCCAGCGGGACGCACCCGGGACAGGGTAGCAATGAGCAGTTCTTC. Its protein product is CASGTHPGQGSNEQFF.

The J gene is TRBJ2-1, the V gene TRBV2; TRBD1 matches at 10 bases. The V gene end was trimmed by 5 bases and the J gene end by 8 bases; junction bases not matched to a gene: 9. This CDR3 has 15 amino acids. The germline V gene has CDR1 SNHLY and CDR2 FYNNEI. The chain's CDR3 is CASSLPGQGWDEQFF. The CDR3 nucleotides read TGTGCCAGCAGTCTACCGGGACAGGGGTGGGATGAGCAGTTCTTC.

The CDR3 reads CASSDEAGTGDYTF. The CDR3 coding sequence is TGTGCCAGCAGCGACGAAGCCGGGACAGGCGACTACACCTTC. This sequence joins TRBV9 and TRBJ1-2; 8 nucleotides match TRBD1. V shed 3 bases and J 10 bases; nucleotides not matched to a gene: 11. This CDR3 has 14 residues. The germline CDR1 and CDR2 sequences are SGDLS and YYNGEE.

This clonotype was detected only a few times. The rearrangement links TRBV18 to TRBJ1-4, with unresolved D. Trimming removed 1 base from V and 8 bases from J, with 14 bases in between. This CDR3 contains 15 residues. Per germline, CDR1 KGHSH and CDR2 LQKENI. CDR3 DNA: TGTGCCAGCTCACCACAAACGCCCCGGGAAGAAAAACTGTTTTTT. It codes for CASSPQTPREEKLFF.